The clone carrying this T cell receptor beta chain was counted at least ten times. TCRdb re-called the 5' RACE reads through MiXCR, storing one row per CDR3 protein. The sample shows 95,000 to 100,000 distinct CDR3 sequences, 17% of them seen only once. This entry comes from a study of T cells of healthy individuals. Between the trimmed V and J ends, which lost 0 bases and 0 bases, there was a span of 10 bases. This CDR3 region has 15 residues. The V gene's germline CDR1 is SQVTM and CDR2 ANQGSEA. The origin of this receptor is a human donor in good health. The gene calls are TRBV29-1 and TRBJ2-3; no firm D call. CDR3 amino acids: CSVEDPWRSTDTQYF. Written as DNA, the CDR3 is TGCAGCGTTGAAGATCCCTGGCGGAGCACAGATACGCAGTATTTT.